This TCR beta chain emerged from a study of PD-1 blockade in mismatch repair-deficient tumors. Concerning this clone itself: Its antigen remains unidentified.

The germline V gene encodes CDR1 LNHNV and CDR2 YYDKDF (reference sequence). The CDR3 is 15 residues long. The V gene end was trimmed by 4 bases and the J gene end by 3 bases; junction bases not matched to a gene: 4. A few pembrolizumab responders had their TCRs sequenced. Sequencing used immunoSEQ multiplex PCR; TCRdb keeps in-frame clones, though not all of them. The sample includes roughly 120,000 clones, 60% to 85% of them seen just once. Regarding the study as a whole: Tumor-resident clones, often absent from pretreatment blood, expanded after pembrolizumab and then contracted.

The material sequenced was peripheral blood, taken about 60 weeks after starting pembrolizumab. This TCR was recovered from an adult with mismatch repair-deficient cancer. The J gene is TRBJ1-5, the V gene TRBV15; 9 bases are shared with TRBD1. The CDR3 region has the DNA TGTGCCACCAGCATGGACAGGGGAGACAATCAGCCCCAGCATTTT. Its translation is CATSMDRGDNQPQHF.